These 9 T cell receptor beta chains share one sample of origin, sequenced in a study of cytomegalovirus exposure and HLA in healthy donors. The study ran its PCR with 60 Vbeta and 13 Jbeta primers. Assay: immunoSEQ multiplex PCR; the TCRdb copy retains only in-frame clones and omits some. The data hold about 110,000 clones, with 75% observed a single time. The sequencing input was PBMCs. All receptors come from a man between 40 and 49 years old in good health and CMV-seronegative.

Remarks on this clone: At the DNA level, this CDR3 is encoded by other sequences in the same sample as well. The CDR3 coding sequence is TGCGCCAGCAGCTTGGAGGCTAGCCGACGCACCGGGGAGCTGTTTTTT. Amino acid sequence: CASSLEASRRTGELFF. This chain links TRBV5-1 with TRBJ2-2; D possibly corresponds to TRBD2 (5 bases). Germline loops: CDR1 SGHRS, CDR2 YFSETQ. This CDR3 comprises 16 residues. Deletions cut 0 bases from V and 4 bases from J, with 13 bases between. The whole variable domain, remainder taken from reference TRBV5-1 and TRBJ2-2, is KAGVTQTPRYLIKTRGQQVTLSCSPISGHRSVSWYQQTPGQGLQFLFEYFSETQRNKGNFPGRFSGRQFSNSRSEMNVSTLELGDSALYLCASSLEASRRTGELFFGEGSRLTVL.

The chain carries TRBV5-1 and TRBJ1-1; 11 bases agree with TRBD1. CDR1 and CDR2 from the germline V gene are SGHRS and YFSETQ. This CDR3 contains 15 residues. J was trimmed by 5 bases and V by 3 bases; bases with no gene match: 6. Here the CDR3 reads CASSSGQGEFTEAFF. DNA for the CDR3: TGCGCCAGCAGCTCGGGACAGGGGGAGTTTACTGAAGCTTTCTTT.

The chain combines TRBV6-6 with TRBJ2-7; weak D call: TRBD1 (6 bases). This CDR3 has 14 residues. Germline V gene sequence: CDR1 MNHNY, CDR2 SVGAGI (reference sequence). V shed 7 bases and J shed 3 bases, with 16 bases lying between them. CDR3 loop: CASTQDSQVYEQYF. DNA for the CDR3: TGTGCCAGCACCCAGGACAGCCAAGTCTACGAGCAGTACTTC.

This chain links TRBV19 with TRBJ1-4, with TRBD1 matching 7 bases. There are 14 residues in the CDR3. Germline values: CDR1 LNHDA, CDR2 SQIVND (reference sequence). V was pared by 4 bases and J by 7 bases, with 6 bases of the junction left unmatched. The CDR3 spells CASSTTGVGEKLFF. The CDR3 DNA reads TGTGCCAGTAGTACTACAGGGGTCGGTGAAAAACTGTTTTTT.

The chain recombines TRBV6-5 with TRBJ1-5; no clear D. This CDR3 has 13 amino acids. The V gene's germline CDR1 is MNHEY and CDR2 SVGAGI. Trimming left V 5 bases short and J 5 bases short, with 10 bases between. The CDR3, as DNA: TGTGCCAGCAGTCGAGGGTTTTATCAGCCCCAGCATTTT. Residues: CASSRGFYQPQHF.

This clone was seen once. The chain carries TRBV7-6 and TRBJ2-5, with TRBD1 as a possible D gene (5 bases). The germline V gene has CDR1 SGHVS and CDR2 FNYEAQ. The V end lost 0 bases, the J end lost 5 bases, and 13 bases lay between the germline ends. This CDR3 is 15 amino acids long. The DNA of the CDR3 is TGTGCCAGCAGCTTAGCGGGGCCGGTTTGGGAGACCCAGTACTTC. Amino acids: CASSLAGPVWETQYF.

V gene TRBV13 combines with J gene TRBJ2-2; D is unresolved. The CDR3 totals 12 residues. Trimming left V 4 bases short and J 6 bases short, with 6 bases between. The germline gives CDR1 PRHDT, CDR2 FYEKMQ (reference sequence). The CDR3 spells CASSWAPGELFF. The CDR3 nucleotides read TGTGCCAGCAGCTGGGCCCCCGGGGAGCTGTTTTTT.

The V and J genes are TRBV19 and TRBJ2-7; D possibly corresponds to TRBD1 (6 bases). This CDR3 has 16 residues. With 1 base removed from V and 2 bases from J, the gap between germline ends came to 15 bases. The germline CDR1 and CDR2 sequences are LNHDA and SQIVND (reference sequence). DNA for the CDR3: TGTGCCAGTAGTATAGGGGAGACAGGAATTCCCTACGAGCAGTACTTC. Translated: CASSIGETGIPYEQYF.

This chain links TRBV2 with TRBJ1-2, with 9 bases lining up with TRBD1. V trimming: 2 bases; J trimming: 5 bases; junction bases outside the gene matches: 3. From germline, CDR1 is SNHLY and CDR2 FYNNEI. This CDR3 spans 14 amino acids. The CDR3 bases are TGTGCCAGCAGTGAAATGGACAGGGGATATGGCTACACCTTC. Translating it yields CASSEMDRGYGYTF.